This T cell receptor (beta chain) was identified in a study of cytotoxic CD8 clonotypes in ibrutinib-treated CLL (dated by TCRdb to 2020 to 2022). Regarding the study in general: The cohort had 11 relapsed/refractory and around 14 treatment-naive patients; under 18 were IGHV unmutated. Responses were partial in 24 patients and complete in 2; after median around 66 months follow-up, 14 stayed in remission and roughly twelve progressed. Response samples were obtained after a median of around eleven months of treatment, with a range of roughly 6 to 40 months. Samples averaged roughly 260,000 productive templates and some 96,000 productive rearrangements. Longitudinal samples were obtainable from about 30% of the roughly 90 participants in the trial. Cryopreserved peripheral blood mononuclear cells were collected at three points: before therapy, at response, and at either sustained remission or disease progression. All remission and progressive disease samples were collected while patients were still receiving ibrutinib. Study-wide conclusions, independent of this receptor: Sustained-remission and progressing patients did not have matched sampling times, and lymph node repertoires were not examined. Clonality increased at ibrutinib response, stayed stable in sustained remission, and fell back toward baseline at progression. Public clonotypes were rare and either contracted or stayed stable during treatment, and the rise in clonality at ibrutinib response reflected the expansion of private clonotypes. At baseline, clonality was higher than in age-matched healthy donors and showed a strong correlation with circulating CD8+ T-cell counts.

Taken from cysteine to phenylalanine, the CDR3 has 18 residues. Of all the DNA, just the CDR3 is kept, 54 bases in frame from base 1. For this chain, trimming is 3 bases at the V end and 0 bases at the J end, and the number of junction bases without a gene match is 8. The CDR1 and CDR2 encoded by the germline V gene are ENHRY and SYGVKD. On a MiSeq, deep resolution sequencing aimed for a depth between 1 in 1 million and 1 in 200,000 T cells, with each clonotype covered approximately 9.8x on average. The immunoSEQ hsTCRB Kit was used to generate TCR beta libraries. The original methods were these. Data were analyzed with ImmunoSEQ Data Assistant and ImmunoSEQ Analyzer, with V, D and J genes assigned per IMGT definitions. Clonality was computed as one minus normalized Shannon entropy of productive rearrangement frequencies, ranging from 0 to 1. Only overrepresented clonotypes making up at least 0.05% of each patient's repertoire were included in the public clonotype analysis. Thirteen age-matched healthy donor repertoires from immuneACCESS served as clonality controls. In TCRdb, the immuneACCESS table is reduced to in-frame sequences with V and J assigned. These tables do not hold every clone; where another copy was compared, an unresolved V gene accounts for under half, and the others remain unexplained. That table gives V, J and clone size, and the DNA gave D and trimming. The sample profile shows approximately 130,000 clones; about 85% of them were found once. Of the sample, roughly 3.1% falls within the top ten clones.

The time point label on this specimen signifies: approximately 2 years on ibrutinib. Approximately 2 micrograms of genomic DNA were extracted from cryopreserved PBMCs for TCR beta library preparation. Longitudinal blood samples from CLL patients on ibrutinib monotherapy underwent high-throughput TCR beta sequencing. Patients were enrolled in a phase 2 open-label single-center ibrutinib monotherapy trial. As to this clone: The specificity of this receptor is unknown. Base-call qualities are not available, and no considerably larger clone is one nucleotide away.

Here the chain combines TRBV10-3 and TRBJ2-2, with TRBD1 identical over 9 junction bases. The source is a human donor with chronic lymphocytic leukemia. This material consisted of PBMCs, taken after 24 months of ibrutinib treatment. The DNA sequence is given as TGTGCCATCAGTGATGTAGGGACAGGGAAGGCGAACACCGGGGAGCTGTTTTTT. Its coded protein is CAISDVGTGKANTGELFF.